The 3 T cell receptor beta chains below were found in one sample sequenced in a study of cytomegalovirus exposure and HLA in healthy donors. Primers included in the PCR were 60 Vbeta and 13 Jbeta primers. Generated by immunoSEQ multiplex PCR, the TCRdb table keeps only in-frame clones and is missing some. The sample holds approximately 170,000 clones, roughly 80% seen once. The specimen was PBMCs. These TCRs come from a female donor in good health and CMV-seronegative.

The chain carries TRBV13 and TRBJ2-5; D might be TRBD2 (5 bases). Germline CDR1 is PRHDT and CDR2 is FYEKMQ (reference sequence). The V end lost 4 bases, the J end lost 0 bases, and 9 bases lay between the germline ends. The CDR3 spans 14 residues. CDR3 residues: CASSSRRYQETQYF. The CDR3 coding sequence is TGTGCCAGCAGCTCGAGGAGGTACCAAGAGACCCAGTACTTC.

This clone showed up just a few times. The chain combines TRBV27 with TRBJ2-3; tentative D call: TRBD2 (5 bases). V shed 2 bases and J shed 1 base, with 10 bases lying between them. From germline, CDR1 is MNHEY and CDR2 SMNVEV (reference sequence). This CDR3 has 15 amino acids. The CDR3 loop is CASSLLRAGTDTQYF. The DNA for the CDR3 is TGTGCCAGCAGTTTACTGCGGGCGGGCACAGATACGCAGTATTTT.

This clone came up many times. The gene calls are TRBV4-3 and TRBJ2-5; 8 nucleotides line up with TRBD2. V gave up 0 bases and J gave up 1 base; unmatched junction bases: 1. Germline CDR1 LGHNA, CDR2 YSLEER. This CDR3 spans 15 amino acids. CDR3 sequence reads: CASSQDRGGQETQYF. Written as DNA, the CDR3 is TGCGCCAGCAGCCAAGACCGGGGGGGCCAAGAGACCCAGTACTTC.